Listed below are T cell receptor beta chains from one sample, sequenced in a study of regulatory T cells in long-lasting Graves disease. TCRdb re-called the multiplex PCR reads with MiXCR, one entry per CDR3 protein. This table holds some 330,000 distinct CDR3 sequences, approximately 23% found once. The material sequenced was peripheral blood mononuclear cells (PBMCs), taken when the disease was refractory, from a patient treated with antithyroid drugs. These receptors were collected from a woman in her 40s with Graves disease. The CDR3 runs from the conserved cysteine through the conserved F or W. The D gene is left open where the match is weak. Size tells how often a clone was seen (once, few, many) or the class of an expanded clone, and some rows leave it out.

>TRBV6-5|many|-|TRBJ2-2
TGTGCCAGCAGTTACAGAGAGGTGGGCGGGGACACCGGGGAGCTGTTTTTT
CASSYREVGGDTGELFF
>TRBV6-2/TRBV6-3|many|TRBD2|TRBJ2-5
TGTGCCAGCAGTGAGCCACCCCTCCGGGAGGGTTATAGAGAGACCCAGTACTTC
CASSEPPLREGYRETQYF
>TRBV6-1|few|TRBD1|TRBJ1-1
TGTGCCAGCAGCCGACCCAAGGACAGGACGAGGCTTGAAGCTTTCTTT
CASSRPKDRTRLEAFF
>TRBV10-3|-|-|TRBJ1-1
TGTGCCATCAGTGGACACTCGAACACTGAAGCTTTCTTT
CAISGHSNTEAFF
>TRBV30|-|-|TRBJ1-2
TGTGCCTGTGATGCTTCAACTAACTATGGCTACACCTTC
CACDASTNYGYTF
>TRBV28|many|TRBD1|TRBJ2-2
TGTGCCAGCAGTCCCGAAGGTCCGGGACAGACGAACACCGGGGAGCTGTTTTTT
CASSPEGPGQTNTGELFF
>TRBV30|many|-|TRBJ2-5
TGTGCCTACCTGGCGGGGACCTCCGTCTACTTC
CAYLAGTSVYF
>TRBV30|-|-|TRBJ1-5
TGTGCCTGGAGTGTAAAGGACAATCAGCCCCAGCATTTT
CAWSVKDNQPQHF
>TRBV10-1|many|-|TRBJ1-1
TGCGCCAGCAGACAGGATCTGAACACTGAAGCTTTCTTT
CASRQDLNTEAFF
>TRBV19|-|-|TRBJ2-5
TGTGCCAGTAGTATTTCTTGGCGGGGAGGAGGATATCAAGAGACCCAGTACTTC
CASSISWRGGGYQETQYF
>TRBV11-2|-|TRBD2|TRBJ2-1
TGTGCCAGCAGCTTAGGGCTGAGCGGGAACAATGAGCAGTTCTTC
CASSLGLSGNNEQFF
>TRBV10-3|-|TRBD2|TRBJ2-7
TGTGCCATCAGTGAGTCTACTAGCGGCTACGAGCAGTACTTC
CAISESTSGYEQYF
>TRBV10-3|many|TRBD1|TRBJ2-7
TGTGCCATCAGTGAGCCCGGGACAGGCCGATACGAGCAGTACTTC
CAISEPGTGRYEQYF
>TRBV12-3/TRBV12-4|many|TRBD1|TRBJ1-2
TGTGCCAGCACTTTTGGGCGACTGAGGGGGCTTAAAGACTATGGCTACACCTTC
CASTFGRLRGLKDYGYTF
>TRBV27|few|TRBD1|TRBJ2-7
TGTGCCAGCAGTGGAGGACAGGCTCTGGGCGAGCAGTACTTC
CASSGGQALGEQYF
>TRBV27|many|TRBD2|TRBJ2-2
TGTGCCAGCAGTCCTGTGATTGGACTAGTGTCCGGGGAGCTGTTTTTT
CASSPVIGLVSGELFF
>TRBV20-1|many|-|TRBJ2-5
TGCAGTGCTAGAGGGATCCCCCGCGGGGTACAAGAGACCCAGTACTTC
CSARGIPRGVQETQYF
>TRBV29-1|once|-|TRBJ2-7
TGCAGCGTAGCCCCTAGCGCCTCCTACGAGCAGTACTTC
CSVAPSASYEQYF